Listed here are 6 T cell receptor beta chains from one sample, sequenced in a study of blood T cell repertoires in COVID-19. Data came from immunoSEQ multiplex PCR; TCRdb stores just in-frame clones and leaves some out. Of roughly 200,000 clones in the sample, around 91% were seen once. Sequenced input: peripheral blood. All receptors derive from a man aged 50 or older with acute or convalescent COVID-19.

The chain joins TRBV28 to TRBJ1-1; D gene unclear. The CDR3 has 12 amino acids. Germline CDR1 and CDR2: MDHEN and SYDVKM. V was pared by 8 bases and J by 4 bases, with 11 bases between. CDR3 bases: TGTGCCAGCCGAGGGCGGCGCACTGAAGCTTTCTTT. It encodes CASRGRRTEAFF.

The V call is TRBV27, the J call TRBJ2-1; 10 bases line up with TRBD2. CDR1 is MNHEY and CDR2 is SMNVEV in the germline V gene (reference sequence). V lost 2 bases to trimming and J lost 2 bases; unmatched junction nucleotides: 6. The CDR3 consists of 17 residues. The CDR3 region is CASSLPSGSVPYNEQFF. The CDR3 coding sequence is TGTGCCAGCAGTTTACCTAGCGGGAGTGTCCCCTACAATGAGCAGTTCTTC.

This sequence joins TRBV27 and TRBJ2-3; 16 bases match TRBD2. Germline CDR1 and CDR2: MNHEY and SMNVEV (reference sequence). After removal of 4 bases from V and 4 bases from J, the junction contained 11 bases not matched to a gene. The CDR3 is 19 residues long. The CDR3 spells CASSYKRGTSGGDPDTQYF. The CDR3 DNA follows: TGTGCCAGCAGTTACAAACGAGGGACTAGCGGGGGGGATCCAGATACGCAGTATTTT.

The gene calls are TRBV27 and TRBJ2-5, with TRBD2 matching 8 bases. Losses at the gene ends were 5 bases for V and 7 bases for J; bases not matched to a gene: 9. CDR1 and CDR2 from the germline V gene are MNHEY and SMNVEV (reference sequence). This CDR3 is built from 14 residues. The CDR3 DNA sequence: TGTGCCAGCAGTGGCTCTCGGGGGGGCCTGACCCAGTACTTC. Protein: CASSGSRGGLTQYF.

This clone was recorded once. This chain joins TRBV7-2 and TRBJ1-4; 10 positions agree with TRBD1. CDR1 is SGHTA and CDR2 is FQGNSA in the germline V gene. CDR3 length equals 14 residues. Germline trimming cut 6 bases from V and 7 bases from J; bases unmatched to any gene: 5. CDR3 region: CASSRDRGSEKLFF. The CDR3 DNA reads TGTGCCAGCAGTAGGGACAGGGGCAGTGAAAAACTGTTTTTT.

V usage is TRBV6-1 and J usage is TRBJ1-1; 8 bases are a match to TRBD1. This CDR3 is 15 amino acids long. The V and J ends lost 6 bases and 7 bases, in that order; junction bases with no gene match: 13. CDR1 is MNHNS, CDR2 SASEGT, per germline. This CDR3 is CASRIDRGPTVEAFF. CDR3 in DNA: TGTGCCAGCAGAATTGACAGGGGACCGACGGTTGAAGCTTTCTTT.